This T cell receptor (beta chain) was captured by sequencing in a study of blood T cell repertoires in COVID-19. The wider study: Nucleic acid was either cDNA or gDNA, and it came from T cells, B-cell-depleted T cells, or PBMCs.

This CDR3 has 14 residues. Germline CDR1 LNHNV, CDR2 YYDKDF (reference sequence). Deletions cut 1 base from V and 1 base from J, with 7 bases between. Authors' data handling: Researchers report that nucleated cell counts were estimated from reference gene primer amplification. The assay was immunoSEQ multiplex PCR, and TCRdb's table has in-frame clones only and misses some. D and trimming come from the DNA, and the V and J calls and clone size come from that table. The profile shows roughly 170,000 clones, approximately 90% of them singletons. The receptor was isolated from a woman aged 18-29 years who had recovered from COVID-19. The sequenced sample consisted of peripheral blood. The chain is built from TRBV15 and TRBJ1-1; no definite D call. CDR3 in amino acids: CATSRVGRNTEAFF. CDR3 DNA sequence: TGTGCCACCAGCAGAGTTGGCAGGAACACTGAAGCTTTCTTT.